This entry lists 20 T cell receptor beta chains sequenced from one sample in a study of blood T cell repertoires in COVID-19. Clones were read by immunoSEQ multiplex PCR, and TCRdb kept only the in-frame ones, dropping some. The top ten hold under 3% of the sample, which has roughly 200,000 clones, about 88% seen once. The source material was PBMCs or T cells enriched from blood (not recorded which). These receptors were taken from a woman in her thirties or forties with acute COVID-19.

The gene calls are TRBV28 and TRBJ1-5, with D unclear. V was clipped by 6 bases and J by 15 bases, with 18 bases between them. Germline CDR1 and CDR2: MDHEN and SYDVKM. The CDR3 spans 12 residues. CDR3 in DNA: TGTGCCAGCAGCCAAACTATCTTAAACCCGCATTTT. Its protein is CASSQTILNPHF.

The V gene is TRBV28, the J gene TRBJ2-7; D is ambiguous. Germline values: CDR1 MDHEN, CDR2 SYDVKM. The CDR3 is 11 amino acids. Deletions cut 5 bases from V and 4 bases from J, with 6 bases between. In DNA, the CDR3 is TGTGCCAGCAGTGCCCGGTACGAGCAGTACTTC. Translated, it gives CASSARYEQYF.

The CDR3 protein is CASTLRRGGDTQYF. DNA for the CDR3: TGTGCCAGCACCCTTCGGCGCGGGGGGGATACGCAGTATTTT. The V and J genes are TRBV27 and TRBJ2-3; the match to TRBD2 covers 8 bases. The J segment lost 6 bases and the V segment lost 7 bases, leaving 9 bases of the junction unmatched. The CDR3 contains 14 residues. The germline CDR1 and CDR2 sequences are MNHEY and SMNVEV (reference sequence).

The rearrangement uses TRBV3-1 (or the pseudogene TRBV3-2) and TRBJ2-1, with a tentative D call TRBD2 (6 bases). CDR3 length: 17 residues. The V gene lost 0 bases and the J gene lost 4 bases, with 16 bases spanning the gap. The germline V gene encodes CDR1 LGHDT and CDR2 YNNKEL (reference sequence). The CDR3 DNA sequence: TGTGCCAGCAGCCAAGACTTGGCTAGCGCCCAATACAATGAGCAGTTCTTC. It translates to CASSQDLASAQYNEQFF.

In DNA, the CDR3 is TGTGCCAGCAGAAACAGGGTGATAGGTGAAAAACTGTTTTTT. It specifies CASRNRVIGEKLFF. V is TRBV6-5 and J is TRBJ1-4, with D possibly being TRBD1 (6 bases). V lost 6 bases to trimming and J lost 7 bases, with 15 bases between them. Germline CDR1 is MNHEY and CDR2 is SVGAGI. The CDR3 runs 14 residues.

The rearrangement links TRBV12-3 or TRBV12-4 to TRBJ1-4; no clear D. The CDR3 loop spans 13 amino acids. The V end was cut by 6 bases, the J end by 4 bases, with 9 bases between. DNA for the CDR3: TGTGCCAGCAGGGAGGACTTTAATGAAAAACTGTTTTTT. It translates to CASREDFNEKLFF.

The CDR3, as DNA: TGTGCCAGCAGTGAAAGGGGAGGGCTAGGCAATCAGCCCCAGCATTTT. It yields the protein CASSERGGLGNQPQHF. The V call is TRBV6-1, the J call TRBJ1-5; a weak D match, TRBD1 (5 bases). CDR1 and CDR2 (germline): MNHNS, SASEGT. The CDR3 sequence is 16 residues long. Trimming shortened V by 2 bases and J by 2 bases, and 13 bases separated the two germline ends.

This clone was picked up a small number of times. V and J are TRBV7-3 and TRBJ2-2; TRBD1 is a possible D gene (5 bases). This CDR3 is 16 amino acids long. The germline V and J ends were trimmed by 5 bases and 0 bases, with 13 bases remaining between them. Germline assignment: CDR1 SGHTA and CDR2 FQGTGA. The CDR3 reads CASSPRGGANTGELFF. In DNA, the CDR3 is TGTGCCAGCAGCCCAAGGGGCGGCGCGAACACCGGGGAGCTGTTTTTT.

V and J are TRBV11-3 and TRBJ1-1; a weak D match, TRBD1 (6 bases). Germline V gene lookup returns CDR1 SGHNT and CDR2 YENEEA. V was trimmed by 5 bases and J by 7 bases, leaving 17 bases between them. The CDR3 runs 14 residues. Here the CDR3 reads CASSTRGGQSEAFF. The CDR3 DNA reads TGTGCCAGCAGCACTAGAGGCGGACAGAGTGAAGCTTTCTTT.

The CDR3 loop reads CAWSGTGGASSNQPQHF. CDR3 bases: TGTGCCTGGAGCGGGACAGGGGGCGCCTCCAGCAATCAGCCCCAGCATTTT. V gene TRBV30 combines with J gene TRBJ1-5; 12 nucleotides align to TRBD1. V trimming: 3 bases; J trimming: 1 base; junction bases outside the gene matches: 7. This CDR3 comprises 17 residues. CDR1 is GTSNPN and CDR2 is SVGIG in the germline V gene (reference sequence).

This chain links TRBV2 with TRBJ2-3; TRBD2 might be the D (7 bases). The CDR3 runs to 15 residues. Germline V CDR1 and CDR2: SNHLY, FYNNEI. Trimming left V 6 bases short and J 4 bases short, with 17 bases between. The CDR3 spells CASSPRGGASDTQYF. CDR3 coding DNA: TGTGCCAGCAGCCCCCGTGGGGGGGCCTCAGATACGCAGTATTTT.

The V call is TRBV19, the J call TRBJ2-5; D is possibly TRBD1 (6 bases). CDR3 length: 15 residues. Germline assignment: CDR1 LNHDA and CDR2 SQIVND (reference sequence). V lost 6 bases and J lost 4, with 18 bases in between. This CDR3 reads CASRRTEVSAETQYF. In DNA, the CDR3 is TGTGCCAGTAGACGGACAGAAGTATCGGCAGAGACCCAGTACTTC.

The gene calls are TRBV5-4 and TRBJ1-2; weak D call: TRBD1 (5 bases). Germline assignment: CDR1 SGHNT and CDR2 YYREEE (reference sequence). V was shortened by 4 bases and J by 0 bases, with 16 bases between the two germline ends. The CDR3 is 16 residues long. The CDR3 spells CASSAGPQTSNYGYTF. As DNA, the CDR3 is TGTGCCAGCAGCGCGGGACCCCAAACGTCTAACTATGGCTACACCTTC.

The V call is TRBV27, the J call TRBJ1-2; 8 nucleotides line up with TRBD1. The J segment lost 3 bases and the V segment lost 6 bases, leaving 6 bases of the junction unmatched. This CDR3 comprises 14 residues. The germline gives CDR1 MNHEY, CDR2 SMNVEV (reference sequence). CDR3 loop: CASRTTGADYGYTF. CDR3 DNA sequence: TGTGCCAGCAGGACGACAGGGGCGGACTATGGCTACACCTTC.

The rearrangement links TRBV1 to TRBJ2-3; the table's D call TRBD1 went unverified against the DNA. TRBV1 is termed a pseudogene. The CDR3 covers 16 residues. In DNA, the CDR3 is TGCACCAGCAGCCAAGCAGGACCCGATAAGGGGGATACGCAGTATTTT. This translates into CTSSQAGPDKGDTQYF.

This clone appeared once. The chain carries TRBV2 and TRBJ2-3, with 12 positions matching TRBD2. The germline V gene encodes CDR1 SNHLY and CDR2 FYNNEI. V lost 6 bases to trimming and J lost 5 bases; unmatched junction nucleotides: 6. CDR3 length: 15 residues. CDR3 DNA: TGTGCCAGCAGGCCTAGCGGGGGGGCCGGAGATACGCAGTATTTT. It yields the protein CASRPSGGAGDTQYF. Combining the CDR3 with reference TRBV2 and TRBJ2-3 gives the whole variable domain EPEVTQTPSHQVTQMGQEVILRCVPISNHLYFYWYRQILGQKVEFLVSFYNNEISEKSEIFDDQFSVERPDGSNFTLKIRSTKLEDSAMYFCASRPSGGAGDTQYFGPGTRLTVL.

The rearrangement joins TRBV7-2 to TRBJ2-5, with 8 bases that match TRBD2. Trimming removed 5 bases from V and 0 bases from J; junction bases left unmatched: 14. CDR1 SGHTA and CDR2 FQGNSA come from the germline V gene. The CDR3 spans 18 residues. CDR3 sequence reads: CASSLRASGLEYQETQYF. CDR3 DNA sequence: TGTGCCAGCAGCCTACGAGCTAGCGGGCTAGAGTACCAAGAGACCCAGTACTTC.

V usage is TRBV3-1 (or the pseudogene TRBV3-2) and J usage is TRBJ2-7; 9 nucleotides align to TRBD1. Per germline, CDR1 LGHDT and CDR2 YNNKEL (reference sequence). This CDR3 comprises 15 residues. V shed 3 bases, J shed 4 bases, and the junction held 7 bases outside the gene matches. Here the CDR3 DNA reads TGTGCCAGCAGCCATGGGGGACAGGGAGTTTACGAGCAGTACTTC. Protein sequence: CASSHGGQGVYEQYF.

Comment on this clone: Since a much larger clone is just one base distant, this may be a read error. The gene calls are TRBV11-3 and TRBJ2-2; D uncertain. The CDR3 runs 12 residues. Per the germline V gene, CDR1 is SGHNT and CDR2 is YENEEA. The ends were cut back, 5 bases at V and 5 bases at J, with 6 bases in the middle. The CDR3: CASSPLTGELFF. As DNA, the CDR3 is TGTGCCAGCAGCCCCTTAACCGGGGAGCTGTTTTTT.

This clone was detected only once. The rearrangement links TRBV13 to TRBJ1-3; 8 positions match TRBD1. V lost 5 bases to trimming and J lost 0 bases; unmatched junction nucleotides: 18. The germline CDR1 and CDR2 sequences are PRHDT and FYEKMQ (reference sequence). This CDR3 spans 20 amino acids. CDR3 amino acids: CASSPGRDRFSFDSGNTIYF. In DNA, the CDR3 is TGTGCCAGCAGCCCAGGACGGGACAGGTTTAGCTTCGACTCTGGAAACACCATATATTTT.